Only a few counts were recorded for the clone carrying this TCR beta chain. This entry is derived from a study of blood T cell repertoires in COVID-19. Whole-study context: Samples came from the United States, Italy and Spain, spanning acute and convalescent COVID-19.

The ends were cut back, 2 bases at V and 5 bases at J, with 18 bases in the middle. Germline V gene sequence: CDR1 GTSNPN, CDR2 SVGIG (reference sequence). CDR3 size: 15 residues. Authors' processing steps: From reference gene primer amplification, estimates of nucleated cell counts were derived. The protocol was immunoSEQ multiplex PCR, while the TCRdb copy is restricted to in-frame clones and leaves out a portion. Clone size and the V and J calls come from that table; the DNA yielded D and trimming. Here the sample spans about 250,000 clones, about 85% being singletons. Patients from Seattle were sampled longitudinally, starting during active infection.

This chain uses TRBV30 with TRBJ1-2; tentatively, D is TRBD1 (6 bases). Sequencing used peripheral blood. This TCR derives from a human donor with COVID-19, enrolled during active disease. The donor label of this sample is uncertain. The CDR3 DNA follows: TGTGCCTGGAGTAGGGGTCAGGGGATAGGTTATGGCTACACCTTC. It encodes CAWSRGQGIGYGYTF. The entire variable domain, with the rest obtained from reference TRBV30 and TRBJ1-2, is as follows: SQTIHQWPATLVQPVGSPLSLECTVEGTSNPNLYWYRQAAGRGLQLLFYSVGIGQISSEVPQNLSASRPQDRQFILSSKKLLLSDSGFYLCAWSRGQGIGYGYTFGSGTRLTVV.